This entry describes one TCR beta chain. Its cognate antigen is unknown. This sample was included in a study of T-cell memory formation after mild COVID-19. For the study at large: For the most part, TCR clusters were specific to one donor.

cDNA libraries for TCR alpha and TCR beta, carrying sample barcodes and UMIs, came from 5'RACE with constant-segment primers. In TCRdb, the 5' RACE reads were re-called with MiXCR into one record per CDR3 protein. Among about 340,000 distinct CDR3 sequences listed, about an eighth were seen once. General observations from the study: Pre-infection memory contained some responding clones, which suggested that cross-reactive memory had joined. For second-wave clones that peaked at day 37, SARS-CoV-2 specificity went unverified.

The CDR3 spans 15 residues. The genes are TRBV3-2 and TRBJ2-1; the table's D call, TRBD2, was not checked against the DNA. TRBV3-2 is shown as a pseudogene. The sequencing sample was made of PBMCs or a T cell subset sorted from them (not recorded which). The sequence was obtained from a man younger than 35 who had mild COVID-19 (a few samples of this study predate the infection). Cell type and time point are not known. The CDR3 region has the DNA TGTGCCAGCAGCCACGGCAATCGGCGGGGGGACGAGCAGTTCTTC. This translates into CASSHGNRRGDEQFF.